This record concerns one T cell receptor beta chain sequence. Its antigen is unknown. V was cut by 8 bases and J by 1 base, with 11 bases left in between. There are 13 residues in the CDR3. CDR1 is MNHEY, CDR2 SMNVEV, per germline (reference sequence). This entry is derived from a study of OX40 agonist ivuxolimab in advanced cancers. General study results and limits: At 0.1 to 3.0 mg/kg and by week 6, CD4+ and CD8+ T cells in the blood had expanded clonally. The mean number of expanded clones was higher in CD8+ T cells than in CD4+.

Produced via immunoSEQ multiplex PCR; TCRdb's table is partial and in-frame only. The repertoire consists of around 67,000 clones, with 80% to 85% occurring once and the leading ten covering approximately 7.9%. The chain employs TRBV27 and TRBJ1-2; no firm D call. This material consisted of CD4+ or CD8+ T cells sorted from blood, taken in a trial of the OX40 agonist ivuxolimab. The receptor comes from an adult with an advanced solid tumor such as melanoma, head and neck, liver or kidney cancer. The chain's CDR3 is CASGSGSNYGYTF. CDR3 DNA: TGTGCCAGCGGGAGTGGGAGTAACTATGGCTACACCTTC.